This entry lists 13 T cell receptor beta chains sequenced from one sample in a study of spatial heterogeneity in lung cancer. The time point is: sample taken at primary tumor resection. TCRdb ran MiXCR on the 5' RACE reads and lists one entry per CDR3 protein. The sample consists of around 18,000 distinct CDR3 sequences, around 5% of them appearing once. These TCRs' antigens remain unknown. Findings and caveats of the study: Tumors with more nonsynonymous mutations had more expanded intratumoral alpha and beta TCRs.

The input for sequencing was lung tumor tissue, taken at surgery. The receptors shown here come from a female donor with early-stage non-small cell lung cancer.

At least ten counts were recorded for this clonotype. V is TRBV7-6 and J is TRBJ2-2; 7 bases align to TRBD1. V lost 5 bases, J lost 6 bases, and 9 bases stayed unmatched. The length of the CDR3 is 15 residues. CDR1 is SGHVS and CDR2 is FNYEAQ in the germline V gene. The CDR3 nucleotides read TGTGCCAGCAGCGAATACAGGGGACGGTCCGGGGAGCTGTTTTTT. It codes for CASSEYRGRSGELFF.

This clonotype was counted at least ten times. The chain joins TRBV20-1 to TRBJ1-4; D not resolved. The CDR3 spans 14 residues. Germline V gives CDR1 DFQATT, CDR2 SNEGSKA (reference sequence). V gave up 3 bases and J gave up 1 base, with 9 bases separating them. The CDR3: CSARPSETNEKLFF. The CDR3 DNA sequence: TGCAGTGCTAGGCCTTCGGAAACTAATGAAAAACTGTTTTTT.

This clonotype was seen at least ten times. V gene TRBV10-3 combines with J gene TRBJ2-1, with 12 bases that match TRBD2. Looked up from germline, CDR1 is ENHRY and CDR2 is SYGVKD. Trimming cost V 2 bases and J 9 bases; bases outside gene matches: 8. The CDR3 length is 16 residues. The CDR3 reads CAISEPTSGRLSEQFF. DNA for the CDR3: TGTGCCATCAGTGAGCCCACTAGCGGGAGGCTGAGTGAGCAGTTCTTC.

Ten or more counts support this clonotype. At one boundary the junction diverges from the germline segment, which might be a read error. The genes are TRBV29-1 and TRBJ2-3; unclear D gene. CDR1 and CDR2 (germline): SQVTM, ANQGSEA. The CDR3 is made up of 15 amino acids. Written as DNA, the CDR3 is TGCAGCGTGGAAGCTAGTGGGATCGGCACAGATACGCAGTATTTT. Translating gives CSVEASGIGTDTQYF.

This clonotype appeared many times. J is TRBJ2-1 and V is TRBV6-2 or TRBV6-3; unclear D gene. Germline assignment: CDR1 MNHEY and CDR2 SVGEGT. V lost 2 bases, J lost 8 bases, and 7 bases lay in between. CDR3 size: 12 residues. The CDR3 DNA is TGTGCCAGCAGTTACCTTACTTATGAGCAGTTCTTC. Translated: CASSYLTYEQFF.

There are many counts of this clonotype. The CDR3 sequence: CSVLGGRSSYNEQFF. The CDR3 nucleotides are TGCAGCGTCCTAGGGGGCCGGAGCTCCTACAATGAGCAGTTCTTC. The rearrangement joins TRBV29-1 to TRBJ2-1; 7 bases match TRBD1. CDR1 and CDR2 (germline): SQVTM, ANQGSEA. This CDR3 contains 15 residues. The V segment lost 6 bases and the J segment 0 bases; nucleotides outside the gene matches: 8.

This clonotype was found many times. The rearrangement joins TRBV12-3 or TRBV12-4 to TRBJ1-5; a possible D gene is TRBD1 (6 bases). Trimming shortened V by 6 bases and J by 9 bases, and 18 bases separated the two germline ends. The CDR3 sequence is 14 residues long. The CDR3 reads CASRGQGSSSPQHF. The CDR3 nucleotides are TGTGCCAGCAGGGGACAAGGGAGTTCGTCGCCCCAGCATTTT.

The V gene is TRBV18, the J gene TRBJ1-2; D unclear. Per the germline V gene, CDR1 is KGHSH and CDR2 is LQKENI. The V end was cut by 2 bases, the J end by 8 bases, with 21 bases between. This CDR3 region has 16 residues. CDR3 loop: CASSPSKSPVGGGYTF. DNA of the CDR3: TGTGCCAGCTCACCAAGCAAGTCACCGGTAGGAGGAGGCTACACCTTC.

The CDR3 nucleotides are TGTGCCAGCAGTTTAAGCAGGCCCAATGAGCAGTTCTTC. Translated: CASSLSRPNEQFF. The chain carries TRBV12-3 or TRBV12-4 and TRBJ2-1; D not resolved. The CDR3 has 13 amino acids. V was pared by 2 bases and J by 6 bases, with 8 bases between.

This clonotype was seen at least ten times. The genes are TRBV9 and TRBJ2-5; D not resolved. The CDR3 spans 10 residues. CDR1 SGDLS and CDR2 YYNGEE come from the germline V gene. V lost 3 bases and J 5 bases, leaving 2 bases between the germline ends. CDR3 nucleotide sequence: TGTGCCAGCAGCGGGGAGACCCAGTACTTC. It encodes CASSGETQYF.

This clonotype was found many times. The chain uses TRBV24-1 and TRBJ2-7, with 13 bases lining up with TRBD2. Trimming removed 7 bases from V and 6 bases from J; junction bases left unmatched: 11. In germline, CDR1 is KGHDR, CDR2 SFDVKD. The CDR3 contains 16 residues. Written as DNA, the CDR3 is TGTGCCACCAGGAACCCGTGGACTAGCGGGAGAAGCGAGCAGTACTTC. As protein: CATRNPWTSGRSEQYF.

This clonotype was seen repeatedly, ten times or more. The chain employs TRBV19 and TRBJ1-4; 8 bases fit TRBD1. Germline V CDR1 and CDR2: LNHDA, SQIVND (reference sequence). The V segment lost 3 bases and the J segment 2 bases; nucleotides outside the gene matches: 8. The CDR3 length is 17 residues. The CDR3 protein is CASSIRGTGGTNEKLFF. In DNA form, the CDR3 reads TGTGCCAGTAGTATTCGCGGGACAGGCGGGACTAATGAAAAACTGTTTTTT. Full variable domain (missing parts from reference TRBV19 and TRBJ1-4): DGGITQSPKYLFRKEGQNVTLSCEQNLNHDAMYWYRQDPGQGLRLIYYSQIVNDFQKGDIAEGYSVSREKKESFPLTVTSAQKNPTAFYLCASSIRGTGGTNEKLFFGSGTQLSVL.

This clonotype showed up just a few times. DNA of the CDR3: TGTGCCAGCAGCTTAGCCCGAATTAGCGGATCCCTCAATGAGCAGTTCTTC. Protein sequence: CASSLARISGSLNEQFF. The chain has TRBV7-9 and TRBJ2-1; D possibly corresponds to TRBD2 (6 bases). Trimming removed 0 bases from V and 6 bases from J, with 18 bases in between. This CDR3 is built from 17 residues. Germline V gene lookup returns CDR1 SEHNR and CDR2 FQNEAQ (reference sequence).